This T cell receptor (beta chain) was found in a study of cytomegalovirus exposure and HLA in healthy donors (dated by TCRdb to 2016 to 2017). About the full investigation: In an earlier analysis of several hundred of the donors, 250 to 350 Gb of sequence data and 120 million or so unique TCR beta sequences from 150 million to 200 million T cells were reported. To decide whether each TCR beta V gene segment behaved as functional or pseudogenic, an earlier analysis of some 570 of the donors relied on high-throughput TCR beta sequencing. In a later analysis, previously published TCR beta repertoires from 550 to 750 donors were re-analyzed and high-resolution HLA genotyping was added so that TCR occurrence patterns could be studied. Besides the first cohort of around 700 subjects, a separate validation cohort made up of 120 different subjects was used. High-throughput TCR immunosequencing, statistical association of individual TCRs with disease status, and machine learning were combined to predict cytomegalovirus infection status. In the later analysis, no new phenotypic data were used to find candidate immune exposures; instead, reliance was placed on TCR beta sequences and their occurrence across donors. The number of donors typed differed by locus, with roughly 620-640 for A, B, C, DRB1 and DQB1, roughly 550 for DQA1, some 570 for DPA1, and around 430 for DPB1. Class I and class II HLA loci were covered by the typing at four-digit resolution. Alongside the repertoire data, information on donor age, sex, ethnicity and CMV serostatus was compiled. Among roughly 370 genotyped donors of the cohort, an average of about 240,000 unique TCR beta nucleotide sequences were sequenced per donor, about a sixth of them non-productive. Every discovery cohort repertoire had been produced on one sequencing platform. The study used immunosequencing to profile the T cell repertoires of 666 subjects and linked those repertoires to cytomegalovirus serostatus. The aim of the study was to test whether cataloging public T cell receptors could identify signatures of past pathogen exposure. In a later genetic analysis, genome-wide SNP genotypes for about 55% of the 666 donors were used, and that subset was treated as a discovery cohort. Because of strong linkage in the cohort, 4 to 6 DR-DQ haplotypes were treated as single units for association and clustering. Among the roughly 410 genotyped donors, approximately 77% belonged to the genetic ancestry cluster associated with self-reported Caucasian donors. Approximately 300 gigabases of sequencing data and approximately 84 million unique TCR sequences were included in an early release covering around 650 HLA-typed donors. What the study reported, not specific to this receptor: Because HLA typing was missing for some donors at each locus, association tests included only the typed subset. A later analysis associated 17,000 or so TCR beta sequences with specific HLA alleles at a false discovery rate of 0.05. A further reported finding was that TCR beta sequences accurately predicted the HLA-A and HLA-B alleles for most subjects in the first cohort. Linkage disequilibrium might explain the correlated functional status among segregating V segments, but an unknown experimental factor could not be ruled out. According to the authors, the approach could potentially be generalized to other disease states and immunological phenotypes. Roughly uniform sequencing depth across donors was assumed in presence/absence analyses, although this assumption may not hold. In both the original and validation cohorts, the classifier was reported to diagnose cytomegalovirus status with high specificity and sensitivity. In vitro tests confirmed that a few of the cytomegalovirus-associated TCR beta chains recognize cytomegalovirus antigens. Across donors, most TCR sequences were observed very rarely, whereas some public TCRs were present in many individuals. The study listed 170 or so TCR beta chains as associated with cytomegalovirus. Some IMGT-functional V segments, including TRBV6-2 and TRBV6-3, could not be distinguished by the 87-base-pair reads and were therefore excluded. In this cohort, only TCR beta chains were sequenced, and detectable features were limited by the absence of alpha or paired-chain data. When HLA alleles, especially DR and DQ, strongly co-occurred, TCR associations were difficult to assign to individual alleles. A cluster of highly shared sequence variants was judged likely to represent a technical artifact of the sequencing pipeline. According to a later analysis, most CMV-associated TCR beta chains appeared to be HLA-restricted, and the HLA associations seemed to be driven largely by CMV exposure. CMV serostatus was the only immune exposure information available for the cohort. Because counts were too low, fewer than 20 rarely observed V segments, including chromosome 9 orphons, were excluded from the earlier analysis of some 590 of the donors. Compared with the roughly 670-donor mean, donors in an Asian-associated ancestry cluster had fewer N-insertions in productive TCRs, according to a later genetic analysis. In a later analysis, HLA-associated TCR beta chains showed more clonal expansion and lower generation probabilities than non-associated chains that were equally common. In a later genetic analysis, a missense DCLRE1C variant was associated with V-gene and J-gene trimming of TCR beta chains, and the association was replicated in an independent cohort. An earlier analysis of around 600 of the donors showed that most TCR beta V segments appeared in productive rearrangements either about 87% or about 30% of the time, which broadly matched IMGT annotations. In a later analysis, the rate of TCR association differed among HLA loci, with DRB1 alleles having the most associated TCRs and HLA-C alleles having the fewest. In a later analysis, several top co-occurrence clusters were reported to appear linked to parvovirus B19, influenza, CMV and Epstein-Barr virus.

In total, approximately 690 healthy bone marrow donors made up the cohort. All cohort members were sampled while nominally healthy, although unrecorded immune exposures were likely present. The donor was CMV seronegative and was included in the group of 352 seronegative cohort members. A peripheral blood sample was collected from each donor, and TCR beta sequencing was performed on peripheral blood mononuclear cells. Genomic DNA extraction from the blood cell samples was performed with the Qiagen DNeasy Blood Extraction Kit. The library came from the immunoSEQ multiplex PCR assay. For the multiplex PCR, a mixture combining 60 forward primers for TCR Vbeta segments and 13 reverse primers for TCR Jbeta segments was used. A multiplex PCR assay on genomic DNA amplified the CDR3 region of rearranged TCR beta genes. The Illumina HiSeq System was used to sequence the amplified TCR beta libraries as 87-base-pair reads. In the authors' own workflow: A later analysis tallied 75 million to 95 million unique TCR beta chains across the roughly 610 repertoires, and around 9.9 million of those chains were shared by two or more donors. Raw reads were error-corrected and collapsed into unique sequences with a nearest-neighbor algorithm that merged closely related sequences to remove PCR and sequencing errors. To assign V, D and J gene segments, CDR3 sequences were aligned to IMGT reference sequences. For a sequence to be retained, a match of at least six nucleotides was required to both a V gene segment and a J gene segment. Rearrangements were called productive when the CDR3 lacked stop codons and stayed in frame with V and J; all others were non-productive. CDR3 was defined by IMGT convention, running from the second conserved V-encoded cysteine to the conserved J-encoded phenylalanine. Sequences without an unambiguous match to a single V gene segment were excluded from the earlier analysis of about 600 of the donors. In an earlier analysis of 587 of the donors, a V segment was called functional when productive rearrangements were above 56.7%, and segregating when the standard deviation between donors exceeded 5%. A statistical classification framework was developed to diagnose cytomegalovirus status using the catalog of TCR beta chain sequences. V and J gene assignment, in a later analysis, came from comparing TCR nucleotide sequences with IMGT/GENE-DB human TR gene sequences. The TCRdist pipeline was used in a later analysis to assign CDR3 sequences and most-parsimonious VDJ recombination scenarios. A later analysis defined each TCR beta chain by its CDR3 amino acid sequence plus V-gene family, and excluded reads lacking a unique V-gene family. In a later analysis, 550 to 650 highly shared, low-generation-probability nucleotide sequences were removed to address suspected cross-contamination and a sequencing artifact. A later analysis calculated a clonal expansion index for each public chain from normalized within-repertoire ranks of inferred template counts. In a later analysis, generation probabilities were computed using a VDJ recombination model fitted to out-of-frame rearrangements, and the results were checked against IGoR. In a later analysis, hypergeometric tests were used to score TCR-TCR, TCR-HLA and TCR-CMV co-occurrence, with a repertoire-size bias correction applied to TCR pairs. To estimate false discovery rates, a later analysis permuted the HLA or CMV assignments 20 times. In a later analysis, co-occurring TCRs were grouped with DBSCAN, and TCRdist sequence similarity was added when clustering was performed within HLA-allele-positive subsets. For co-occurrence clustering, repertoires with fewer than 30,000 or more than 120,000 public chains were excluded, along with a handful of repertoires with anomalous nucleotide sharing. As stored in TCRdb, this immuneACCESS dataset retains in-frame rearrangements with V and J assigned. A fraction of the clones does not appear; measured against another copy, unresolved V genes explain less than half of the discrepancy, and the remainder lacks a known reason. V and J calls and clone size follow that table, whereas D and trimming were derived from the DNA. The table for this sample shows around 100,000 clones. Roughly 3.5% of the sample goes to the ten largest clones.

CDR1 is given as LNHNV and CDR2 as YYDKDF, both from the germline V gene (reference sequence). Trimming takes 0 bases from V and 2 bases from J, and the germline ends sit 5 bases apart. From cysteine to phenylalanine, the CDR3 is 14 amino acids long. CDR3 DNA only is kept here, 42 bases in frame from base 1. About this clone: The specificity of this receptor is unknown.

The source material was PBMCs. The sequence links TRBV15 to TRBJ2-1; the D gene is not confidently resolved. This TCR came from a man in his forties in good health and CMV-seronegative. The DNA sequence follows: TGTGCCACCAGCAGAGATCCCACCTACAATGAGCAGTTCTTC. This gives the protein CATSRDPTYNEQFF.